This TCR beta chain was observed in a study of blood T cell repertoires in COVID-19. At the level of the study: The study drew acute and convalescent COVID-19 samples from the United States, Italy and Spain. The cDNA or gDNA used as material had been derived from T cells, B-cell-depleted T cells, or PBMCs.

Authors' methods: From reference gene primer amplification, estimates of nucleated cell counts were derived. Only in-frame clones appear in the TCRdb table, and some are missing; sequencing was by immunoSEQ multiplex PCR. From that table come the V and J calls and clone size; the DNA was used to work out D and trimming. The sample contains some 120,000 clones, around nine tenths of which appear only once. Only one count was recorded for this clone. The CDR3 has 17 amino acids. Trimming stripped 1 base from V and 4 bases from J, with 20 bases between. Per the germline V gene, CDR1 is SGHAT and CDR2 is FQNNGV.

The sample consisted of peripheral blood. This TCR derives from a human donor with active COVID-19. The donor label of this sample is uncertain. V is TRBV11-2 and J is TRBJ2-7; D possibly corresponds to TRBD2 (7 bases). The CDR3 reads CASSLVLVGGAQYEQYF. CDR3 nucleotide sequence: TGTGCCAGCAGCTTAGTCTTGGTTGGGGGGGCGCAGTACGAGCAGTACTTC.